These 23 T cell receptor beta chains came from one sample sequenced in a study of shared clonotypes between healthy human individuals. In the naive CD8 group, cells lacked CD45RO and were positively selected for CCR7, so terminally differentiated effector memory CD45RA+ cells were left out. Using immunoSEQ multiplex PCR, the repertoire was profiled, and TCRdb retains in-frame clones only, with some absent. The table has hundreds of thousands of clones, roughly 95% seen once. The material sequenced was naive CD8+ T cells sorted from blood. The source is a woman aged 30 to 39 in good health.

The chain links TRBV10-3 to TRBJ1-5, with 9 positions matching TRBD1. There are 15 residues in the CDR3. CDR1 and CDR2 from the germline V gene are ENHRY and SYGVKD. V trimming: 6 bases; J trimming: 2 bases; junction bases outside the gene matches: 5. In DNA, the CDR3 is TGTGCCATCAGGGGGACAGGGAACGGCAATCAGCCCCAGCATTTT. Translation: CAIRGTGNGNQPQHF.

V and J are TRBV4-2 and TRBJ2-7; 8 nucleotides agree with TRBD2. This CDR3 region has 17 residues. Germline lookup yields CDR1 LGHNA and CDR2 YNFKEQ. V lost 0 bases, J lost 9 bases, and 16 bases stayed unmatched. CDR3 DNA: TGTGCCAGCAGCCAAGAGGGGTTGGCTAGCGGGCGCGCGGGGCAGTACTTC. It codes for CASSQEGLASGRAGQYF.

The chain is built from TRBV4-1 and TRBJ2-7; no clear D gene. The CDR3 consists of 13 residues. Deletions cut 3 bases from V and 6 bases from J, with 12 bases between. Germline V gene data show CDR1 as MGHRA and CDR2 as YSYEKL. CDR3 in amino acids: CASSQTVQAEQYF. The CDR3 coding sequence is TGCGCCAGCAGCCAGACGGTGCAGGCCGAGCAGTACTTC.

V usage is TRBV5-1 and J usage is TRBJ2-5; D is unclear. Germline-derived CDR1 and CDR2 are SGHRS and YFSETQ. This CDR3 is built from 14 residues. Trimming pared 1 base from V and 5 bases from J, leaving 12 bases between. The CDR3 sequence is CASSLRADLETQYF. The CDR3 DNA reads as TGCGCCAGCAGCTTGAGGGCTGACCTGGAGACCCAGTACTTC.

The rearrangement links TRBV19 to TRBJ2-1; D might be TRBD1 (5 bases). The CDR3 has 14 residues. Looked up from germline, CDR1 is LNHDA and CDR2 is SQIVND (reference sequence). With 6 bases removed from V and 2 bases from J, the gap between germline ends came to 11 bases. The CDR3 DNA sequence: TGTGCCAGTAGCAGGGCAGGAGCCTACAATGAGCAGTTCTTC. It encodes CASSRAGAYNEQFF.

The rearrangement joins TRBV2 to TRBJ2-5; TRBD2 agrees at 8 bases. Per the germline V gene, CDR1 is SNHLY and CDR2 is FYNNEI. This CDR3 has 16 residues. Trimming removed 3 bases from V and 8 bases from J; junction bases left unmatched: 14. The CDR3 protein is CASSEGVAGHQVTQYF. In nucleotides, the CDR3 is TGTGCCAGCAGTGAGGGGGTAGCGGGACATCAAGTAACCCAGTACTTC.

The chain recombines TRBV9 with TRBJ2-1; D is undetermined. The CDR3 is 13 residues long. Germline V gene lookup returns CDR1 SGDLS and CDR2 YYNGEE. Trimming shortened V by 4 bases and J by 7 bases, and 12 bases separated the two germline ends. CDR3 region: CASSSSDGNEQFF. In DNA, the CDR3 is TGTGCCAGCAGCTCCTCGGATGGAAATGAGCAGTTCTTC.

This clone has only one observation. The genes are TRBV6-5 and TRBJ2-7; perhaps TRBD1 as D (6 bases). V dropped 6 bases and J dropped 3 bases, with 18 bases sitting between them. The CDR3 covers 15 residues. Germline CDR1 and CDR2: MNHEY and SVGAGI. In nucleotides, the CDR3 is TGTGCCAGCAGCCCCGATTCCGGGACAATCTACGAGCAGTACTTC. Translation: CASSPDSGTIYEQYF.

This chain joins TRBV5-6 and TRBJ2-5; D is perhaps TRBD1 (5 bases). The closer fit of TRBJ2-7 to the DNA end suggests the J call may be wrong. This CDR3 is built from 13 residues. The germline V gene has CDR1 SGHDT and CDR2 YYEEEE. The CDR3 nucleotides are TGTGCCAGCAGCTTGAAAGGGGCCTACGAGCAGTACTTC. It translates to CASSLKGAYEQYF.

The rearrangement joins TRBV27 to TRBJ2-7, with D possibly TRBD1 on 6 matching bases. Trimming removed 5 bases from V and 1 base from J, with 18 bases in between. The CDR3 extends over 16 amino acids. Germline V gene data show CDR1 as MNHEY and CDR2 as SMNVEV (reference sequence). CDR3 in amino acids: CASSGSVGQISYEQYF. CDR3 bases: TGTGCCAGCAGTGGGTCAGTAGGACAGATTTCCTACGAGCAGTACTTC.

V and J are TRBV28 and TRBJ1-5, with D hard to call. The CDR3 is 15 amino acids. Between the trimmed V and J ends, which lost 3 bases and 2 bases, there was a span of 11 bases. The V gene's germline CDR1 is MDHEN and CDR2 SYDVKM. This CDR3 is CASSLEAYGNQPQHF. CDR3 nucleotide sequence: TGTGCCAGCAGTTTGGAGGCTTACGGCAATCAGCCCCAGCATTTT.

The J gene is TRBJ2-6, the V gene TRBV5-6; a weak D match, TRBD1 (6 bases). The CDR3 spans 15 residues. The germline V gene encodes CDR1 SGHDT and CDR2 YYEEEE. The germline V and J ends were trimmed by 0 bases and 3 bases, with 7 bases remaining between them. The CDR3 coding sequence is TGTGCCAGCAGCTTGGAAGGGGGTGGGGCCAACGTCCTGACTTTC. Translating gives CASSLEGGGANVLTF.

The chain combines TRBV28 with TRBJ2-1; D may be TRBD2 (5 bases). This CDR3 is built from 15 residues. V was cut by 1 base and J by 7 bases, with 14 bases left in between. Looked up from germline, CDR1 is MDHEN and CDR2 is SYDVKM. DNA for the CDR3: TGTGCCAGCAGTTTATCTAACGGGAAGTCGAATGAGCAGTTCTTC. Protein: CASSLSNGKSNEQFF.

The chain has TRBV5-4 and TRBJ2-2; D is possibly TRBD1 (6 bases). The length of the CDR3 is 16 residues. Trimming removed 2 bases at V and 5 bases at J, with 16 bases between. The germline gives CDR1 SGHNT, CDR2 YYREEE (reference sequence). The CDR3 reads CASSFGQKLITGELFF. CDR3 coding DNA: TGTGCCAGCAGCTTTGGACAGAAACTTATAACCGGGGAGCTGTTTTTT. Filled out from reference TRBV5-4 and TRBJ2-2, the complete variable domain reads ETGVTQSPTHLIKTRGQQVTLRCSSQSGHNTVSWYQQALGQGPQFIFQYYREEENGRGNFPPRFSGLQFPNYSSELNVNALELDDSALYLCASSFGQKLITGELFFGEGSRLTVL.

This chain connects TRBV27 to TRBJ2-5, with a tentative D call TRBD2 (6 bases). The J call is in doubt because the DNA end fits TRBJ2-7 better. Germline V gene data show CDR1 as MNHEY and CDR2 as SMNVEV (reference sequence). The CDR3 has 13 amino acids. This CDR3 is CASIGGTSYEQYF. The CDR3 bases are TGTGCCAGCATCGGGGGAACCTCCTACGAGCAGTACTTC.

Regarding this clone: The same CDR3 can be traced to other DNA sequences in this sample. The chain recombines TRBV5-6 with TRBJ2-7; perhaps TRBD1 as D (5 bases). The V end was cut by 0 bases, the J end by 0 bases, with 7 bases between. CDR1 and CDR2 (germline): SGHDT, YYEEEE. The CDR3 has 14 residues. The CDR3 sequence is CASSLEGSSYEQYF. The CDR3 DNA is TGTGCCAGCAGCTTGGAGGGGTCCTCCTACGAGCAGTACTTC.

Written as DNA, the CDR3 is TGTGCCAGCAGTTTAAGCACCCGGGACACCGGGGAGCTGTTTTTT. Its protein product is CASSLSTRDTGELFF. The chain employs TRBV27 and TRBJ2-2; no reliable D call. V was pared by 2 bases and J by 3 bases, with 10 bases between. The CDR3 runs to 15 residues. Germline V gene sequence: CDR1 MNHEY, CDR2 SMNVEV (reference sequence).

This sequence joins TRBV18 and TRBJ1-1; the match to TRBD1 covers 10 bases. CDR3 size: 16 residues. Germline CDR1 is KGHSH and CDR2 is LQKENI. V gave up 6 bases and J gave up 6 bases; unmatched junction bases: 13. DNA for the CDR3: TGTGCCAGCTCCTGGCCCCGGGACAGGGGTAACCCTGAAGCTTTCTTT. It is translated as CASSWPRDRGNPEAFF.

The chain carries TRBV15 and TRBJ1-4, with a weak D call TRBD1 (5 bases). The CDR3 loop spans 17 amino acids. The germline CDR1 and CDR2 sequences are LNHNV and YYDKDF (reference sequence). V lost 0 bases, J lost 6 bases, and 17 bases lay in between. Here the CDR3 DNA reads TGTGCCACCAGCAGAGATAAATATGGAGGGGAGGATGAAAAACTGTTTTTT. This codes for CATSRDKYGGEDEKLFF.

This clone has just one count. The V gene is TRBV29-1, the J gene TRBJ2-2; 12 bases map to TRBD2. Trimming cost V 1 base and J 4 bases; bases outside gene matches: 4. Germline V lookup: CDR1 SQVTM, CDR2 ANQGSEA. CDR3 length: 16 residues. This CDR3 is CSVEGLAGAGTGELFF. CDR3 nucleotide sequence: TGCAGCGTTGAAGGACTAGCGGGAGCCGGCACCGGGGAGCTGTTTTTT.

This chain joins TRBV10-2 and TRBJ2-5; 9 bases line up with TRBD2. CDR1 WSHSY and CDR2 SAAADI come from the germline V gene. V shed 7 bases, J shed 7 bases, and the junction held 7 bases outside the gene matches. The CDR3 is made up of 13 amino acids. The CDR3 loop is CASTAGGHGTQYF. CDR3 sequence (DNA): TGCGCCAGCACGGCGGGAGGGCATGGGACCCAGTACTTC.

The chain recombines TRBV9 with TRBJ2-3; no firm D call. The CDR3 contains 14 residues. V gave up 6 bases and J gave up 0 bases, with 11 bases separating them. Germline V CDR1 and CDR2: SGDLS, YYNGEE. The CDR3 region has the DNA TGTGCCAGCACTCAGGTTTCTAGCACAGATACGCAGTATTTT. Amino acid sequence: CASTQVSSTDTQYF.

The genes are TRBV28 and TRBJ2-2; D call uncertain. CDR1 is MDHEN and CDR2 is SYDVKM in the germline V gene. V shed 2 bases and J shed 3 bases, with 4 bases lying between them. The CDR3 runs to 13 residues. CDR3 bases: TGTGCCAGCAGTTTAAGCGACACCGGGGAGCTGTTTTTT. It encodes CASSLSDTGELFF.